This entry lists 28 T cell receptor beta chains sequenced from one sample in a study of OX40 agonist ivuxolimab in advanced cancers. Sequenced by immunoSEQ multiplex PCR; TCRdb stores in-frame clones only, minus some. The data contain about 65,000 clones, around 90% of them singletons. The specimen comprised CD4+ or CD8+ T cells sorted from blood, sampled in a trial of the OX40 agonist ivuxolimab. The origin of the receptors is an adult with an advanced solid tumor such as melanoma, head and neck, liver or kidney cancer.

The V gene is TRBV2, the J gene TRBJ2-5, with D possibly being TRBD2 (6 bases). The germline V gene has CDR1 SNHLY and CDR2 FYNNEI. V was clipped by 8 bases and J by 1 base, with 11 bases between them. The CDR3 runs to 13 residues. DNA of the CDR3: TGTGCCAGCGCCGGGGACTTCCAAGAGACCCAGTACTTC. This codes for CASAGDFQETQYF.

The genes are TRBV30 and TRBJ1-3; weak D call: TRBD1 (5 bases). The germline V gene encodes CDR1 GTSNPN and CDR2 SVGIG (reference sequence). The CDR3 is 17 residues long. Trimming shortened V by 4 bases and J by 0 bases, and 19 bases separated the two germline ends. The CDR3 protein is CAWNRWGRTSSGNTIYF. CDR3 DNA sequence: TGTGCCTGGAATCGCTGGGGACGGACAAGCTCTGGAAACACCATATATTTT.

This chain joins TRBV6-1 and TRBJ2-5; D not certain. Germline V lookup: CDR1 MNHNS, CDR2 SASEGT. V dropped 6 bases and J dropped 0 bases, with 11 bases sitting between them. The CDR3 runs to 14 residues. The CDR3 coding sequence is TGTGCCAGCAGGGTGGACCTGCACCAAGAGACCCAGTACTTC. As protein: CASRVDLHQETQYF.

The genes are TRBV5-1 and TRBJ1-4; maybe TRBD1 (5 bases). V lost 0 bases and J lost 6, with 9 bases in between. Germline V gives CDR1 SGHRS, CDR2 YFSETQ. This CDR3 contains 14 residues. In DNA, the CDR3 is TGCGCCAGCAGCTTGGCAGGGCTGGATGAAAAACTGTTTTTT. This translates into CASSLAGLDEKLFF.

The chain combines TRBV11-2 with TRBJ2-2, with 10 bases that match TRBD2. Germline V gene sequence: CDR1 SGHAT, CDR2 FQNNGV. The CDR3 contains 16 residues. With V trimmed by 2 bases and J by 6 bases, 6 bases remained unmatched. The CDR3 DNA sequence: TGTGCCAGCAGCTTAAGCGGGAGGGCCCCGGCCGGGGAGCTGTTTTTT. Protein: CASSLSGRAPAGELFF.

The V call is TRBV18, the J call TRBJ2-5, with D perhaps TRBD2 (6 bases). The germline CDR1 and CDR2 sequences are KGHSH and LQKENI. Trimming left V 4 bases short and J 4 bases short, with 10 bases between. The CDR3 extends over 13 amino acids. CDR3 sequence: CASSLLGGETQYF. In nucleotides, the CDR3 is TGTGCCAGCTCACTCCTGGGGGGAGAGACCCAGTACTTC.

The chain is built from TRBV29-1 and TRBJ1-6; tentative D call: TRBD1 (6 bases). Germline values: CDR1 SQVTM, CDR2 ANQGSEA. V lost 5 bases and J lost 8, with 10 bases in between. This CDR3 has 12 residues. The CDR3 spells CSVSSGDSPLHF. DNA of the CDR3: TGCAGCGTTTCGTCAGGGGATTCACCCCTCCACTTT.

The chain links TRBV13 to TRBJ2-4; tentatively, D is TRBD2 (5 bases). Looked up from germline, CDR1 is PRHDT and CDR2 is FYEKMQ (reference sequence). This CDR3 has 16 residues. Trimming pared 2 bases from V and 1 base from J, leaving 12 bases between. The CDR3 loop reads CASSLRATGAKNIQYF. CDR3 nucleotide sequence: TGTGCCAGCAGCTTACGGGCGACGGGGGCCAAAAACATTCAGTACTTC.

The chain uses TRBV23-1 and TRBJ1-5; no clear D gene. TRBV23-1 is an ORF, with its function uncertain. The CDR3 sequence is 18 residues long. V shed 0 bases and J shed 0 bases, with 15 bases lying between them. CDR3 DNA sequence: TGCGCCAGCAGTCAATCTGGCCTAACACCGTATAGCAATCAGCCCCAGCATTTT. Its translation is CASSQSGLTPYSNQPQHF.

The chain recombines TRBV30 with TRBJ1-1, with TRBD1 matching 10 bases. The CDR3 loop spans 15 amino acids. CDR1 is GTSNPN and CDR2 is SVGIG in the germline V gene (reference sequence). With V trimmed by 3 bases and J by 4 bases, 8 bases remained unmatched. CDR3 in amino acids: CAWRQTGGAGTEAFF. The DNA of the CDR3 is TGTGCCTGGAGGCAGACAGGGGGCGCAGGCACTGAAGCTTTCTTT.

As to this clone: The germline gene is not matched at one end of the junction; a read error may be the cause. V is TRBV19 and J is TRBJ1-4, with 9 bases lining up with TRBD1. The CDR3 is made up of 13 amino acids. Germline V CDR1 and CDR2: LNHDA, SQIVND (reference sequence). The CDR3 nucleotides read TGTGCCAGTAGCATAGGGACAGGGAAAAAACTGTTTTTT. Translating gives CASSIGTGKKLFF.

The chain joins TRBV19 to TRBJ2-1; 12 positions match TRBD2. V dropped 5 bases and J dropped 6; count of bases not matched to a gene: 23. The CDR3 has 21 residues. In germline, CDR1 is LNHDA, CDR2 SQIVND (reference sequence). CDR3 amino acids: CASSVLTRLAGEPAHVNEQFF. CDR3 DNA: TGTGCCAGTAGTGTACTTACCCGACTAGCGGGAGAACCAGCGCACGTCAATGAGCAGTTCTTC.

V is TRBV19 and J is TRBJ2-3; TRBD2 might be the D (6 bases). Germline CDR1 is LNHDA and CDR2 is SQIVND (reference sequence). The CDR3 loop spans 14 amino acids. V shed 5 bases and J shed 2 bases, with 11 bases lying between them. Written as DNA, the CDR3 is TGTGCCAGTAGTCCGGGGACTTTCACAGATACGCAGTATTTT. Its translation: CASSPGTFTDTQYF.

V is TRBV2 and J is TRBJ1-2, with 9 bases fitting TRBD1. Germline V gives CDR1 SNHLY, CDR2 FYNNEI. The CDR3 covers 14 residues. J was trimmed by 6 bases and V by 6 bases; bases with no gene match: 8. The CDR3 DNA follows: TGTGCCAGCAGGACCGGGACAGGGACGCATGGCTACACCTTC. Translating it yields CASRTGTGTHGYTF.

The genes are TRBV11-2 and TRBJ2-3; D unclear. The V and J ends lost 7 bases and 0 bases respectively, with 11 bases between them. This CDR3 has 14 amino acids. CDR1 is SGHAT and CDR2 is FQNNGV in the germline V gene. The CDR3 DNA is TGTGCCAGCACCCGGTTCAGAAGCACAGATACGCAGTATTTT. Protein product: CASTRFRSTDTQYF.

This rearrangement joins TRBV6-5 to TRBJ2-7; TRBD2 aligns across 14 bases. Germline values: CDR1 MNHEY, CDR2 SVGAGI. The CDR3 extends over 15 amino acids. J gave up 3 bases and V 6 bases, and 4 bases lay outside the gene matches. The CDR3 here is CASSPTSGRDYEQYF. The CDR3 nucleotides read TGTGCCAGCAGCCCGACTAGCGGGAGGGACTACGAGCAGTACTTC.

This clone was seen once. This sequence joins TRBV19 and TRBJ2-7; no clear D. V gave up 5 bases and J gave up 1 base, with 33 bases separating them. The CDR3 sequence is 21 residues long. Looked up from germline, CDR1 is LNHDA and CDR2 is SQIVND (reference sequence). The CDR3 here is CASSWPGLRRPPSIWSYEQYF. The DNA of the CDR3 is TGTGCCAGTAGTTGGCCGGGTTTGAGACGCCCACCCTCGATATGGTCCTACGAGCAGTACTTC. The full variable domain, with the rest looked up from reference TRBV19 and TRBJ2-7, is DGGITQSPKYLFRKEGQNVTLSCEQNLNHDAMYWYRQDPGQGLRLIYYSQIVNDFQKGDIAEGYSVSREKKESFPLTVTSAQKNPTAFYLCASSWPGLRRPPSIWSYEQYFGPGTRLTVT.

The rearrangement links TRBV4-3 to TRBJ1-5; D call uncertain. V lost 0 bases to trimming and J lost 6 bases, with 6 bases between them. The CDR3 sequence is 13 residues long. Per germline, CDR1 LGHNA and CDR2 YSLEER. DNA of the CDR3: TGCGCCAGCAGCCAAGATCTCGGTCAGCCCCAGCATTTT. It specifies CASSQDLGQPQHF.

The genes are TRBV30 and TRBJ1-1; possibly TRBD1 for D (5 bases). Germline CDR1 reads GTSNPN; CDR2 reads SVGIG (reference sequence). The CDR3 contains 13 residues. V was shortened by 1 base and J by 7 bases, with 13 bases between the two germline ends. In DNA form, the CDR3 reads TGTGCCTGGAGTGGCCGGGGGAGGGATGAAGCTTTCTTT. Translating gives CAWSGRGRDEAFF.

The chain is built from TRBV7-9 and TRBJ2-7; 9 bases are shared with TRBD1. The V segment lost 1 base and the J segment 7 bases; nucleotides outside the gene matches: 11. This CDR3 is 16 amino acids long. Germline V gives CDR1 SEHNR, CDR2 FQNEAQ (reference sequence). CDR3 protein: CASSLEPPQGAGEQYF. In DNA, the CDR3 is TGTGCCAGCAGCTTAGAACCCCCACAGGGGGCTGGAGAGCAGTACTTC. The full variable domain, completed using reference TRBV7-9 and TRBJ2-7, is DTGVSQNPRHKITKRGQNVTFRCDPISEHNRLYWYRQTLGQGPEFLTYFQNEAQLEKSRLLSDRFSAERPKGSFSTLEIQRTEQGDSAMYLCASSLEPPQGAGEQYFGPGTRLTVT.

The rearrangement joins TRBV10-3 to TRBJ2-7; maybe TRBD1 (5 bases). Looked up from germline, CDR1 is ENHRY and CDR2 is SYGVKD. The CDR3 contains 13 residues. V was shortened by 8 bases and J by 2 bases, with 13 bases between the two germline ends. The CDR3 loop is CAIGPQETYEQYF. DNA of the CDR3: TGTGCCATCGGCCCACAGGAAACCTACGAGCAGTACTTC.

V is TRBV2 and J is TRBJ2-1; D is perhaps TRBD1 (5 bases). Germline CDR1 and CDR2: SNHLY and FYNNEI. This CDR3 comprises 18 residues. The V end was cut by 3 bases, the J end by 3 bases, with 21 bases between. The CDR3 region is CASSDAENARGHYNEQFF. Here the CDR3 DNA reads TGTGCCAGCAGTGATGCAGAAAACGCAAGGGGCCACTACAATGAGCAGTTCTTC.

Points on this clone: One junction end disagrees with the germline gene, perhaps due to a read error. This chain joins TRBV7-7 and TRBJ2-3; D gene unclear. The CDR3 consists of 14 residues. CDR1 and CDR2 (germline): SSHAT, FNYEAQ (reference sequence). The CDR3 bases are TGTGCTAGCAGCTTAGCTGGGGGCACAGATACGCAGTATTTT. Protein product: CASSLAGGTDTQYF.

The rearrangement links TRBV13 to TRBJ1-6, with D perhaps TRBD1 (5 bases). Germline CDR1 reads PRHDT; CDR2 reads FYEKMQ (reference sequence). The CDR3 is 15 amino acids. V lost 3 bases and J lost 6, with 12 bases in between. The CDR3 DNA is TGTGCCAGCAGCTTGCCAGGGCAGGGTAATTCACCCCTCCACTTT. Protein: CASSLPGQGNSPLHF.

In DNA form, the CDR3 reads TGTGCCTGGAGTGTACGATTTGGGAAGGAGGATACGCAGTATTTT. It specifies CAWSVRFGKEDTQYF. The V and J genes are TRBV30 and TRBJ2-3; D is unclear. Germline values: CDR1 GTSNPN, CDR2 SVGIG (reference sequence). V was pared by 0 bases and J by 6 bases, with 16 bases between. This CDR3 spans 15 amino acids. Filled out from reference TRBV30 and TRBJ2-3, the complete variable domain reads SQTIHQWPATLVQPVGSPLSLECTVEGTSNPNLYWYRQAAGRGLQLLFYSVGIGQISSEVPQNLSASRPQDRQFILSSKKLLLSDSGFYLCAWSVRFGKEDTQYFGPGTRLTVL.

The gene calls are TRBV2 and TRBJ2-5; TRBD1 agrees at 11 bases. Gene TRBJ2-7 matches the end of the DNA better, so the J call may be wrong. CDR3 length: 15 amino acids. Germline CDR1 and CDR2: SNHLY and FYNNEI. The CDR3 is CASSVRTGGADEQYF. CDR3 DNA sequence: TGTGCCAGCAGTGTGAGGACAGGGGGCGCGGACGAGCAGTACTTC.

CDR3 region: CASSLWTAGNTIYF. CDR3 coding DNA: TGTGCCAGCAGTCTTTGGACCGCCGGAAACACCATATATTTT. The rearrangement links TRBV28 to TRBJ1-3; no reliable D call. Trimming took 5 bases from V and 4 from J, leaving 12 bases between them. The CDR3 extends over 14 amino acids. Germline lookup yields CDR1 MDHEN and CDR2 SYDVKM.

CDR3 in DNA: TGTGCCAGCAGTGGACGAACAGGGGTTTCAACTAATGAAAAACTGTTTTTT. Translating it yields CASSGRTGVSTNEKLFF. The V gene is TRBV6-1, the J gene TRBJ1-4; 7 nucleotides align to TRBD1. The germline gives CDR1 MNHNS, CDR2 SASEGT. Unmatched junction bases numbered 8, after V lost 4 bases and J lost 0 bases. The length of the CDR3 is 17 residues.